The T cell receptor beta chain described here comes from a study of immune heterogeneity within non-small cell lung tumors. Across the study: In total, the tumors were 4 squamous cell carcinomas, around 10 non-squamous carcinomas and 1 not otherwise specified. General observations from the study: Identical dominant CDR3 beta clonotypes spanned tumor sites within a patient, beside site-unique high-frequency clones.

Samples each supplied approximately 600 ng of bulk tumor genomic DNA as template. Far-apart biopsies, several per primary tumor, were taken during surgery. These patients got curative surgery after being newly diagnosed with untreated non-small cell lung cancer. The CDR3 extends over 13 amino acids. Trimming took 8 bases from V and 6 from J, leaving 11 bases between them. Germline V gene lookup returns CDR1 LNHDA and CDR2 SQIVND (reference sequence). Turning to this clonotype: Its cognate antigen is unknown.

It was a multiplex PCR that amplified TCR beta CDR3, with 32 V and 13 J primers. In TCRdb, the multiplex PCR reads were re-called with MiXCR into one record per CDR3 protein. Seen here are about 4,600 distinct CDR3 sequences, approximately 35% observed once, and the top ten hold around 30%. V and J are TRBV19 and TRBJ1-6; D possibly corresponds to TRBD1 (5 bases). The sequencing input was lung tumor tissue. The clonotype comes from a woman aged 45-65 years with non-small cell lung cancer. The CDR3 DNA follows: TGTGCCAGTCAAGACAGAACTAATTCACCCCTCCACTTT. This encodes CASQDRTNSPLHF.